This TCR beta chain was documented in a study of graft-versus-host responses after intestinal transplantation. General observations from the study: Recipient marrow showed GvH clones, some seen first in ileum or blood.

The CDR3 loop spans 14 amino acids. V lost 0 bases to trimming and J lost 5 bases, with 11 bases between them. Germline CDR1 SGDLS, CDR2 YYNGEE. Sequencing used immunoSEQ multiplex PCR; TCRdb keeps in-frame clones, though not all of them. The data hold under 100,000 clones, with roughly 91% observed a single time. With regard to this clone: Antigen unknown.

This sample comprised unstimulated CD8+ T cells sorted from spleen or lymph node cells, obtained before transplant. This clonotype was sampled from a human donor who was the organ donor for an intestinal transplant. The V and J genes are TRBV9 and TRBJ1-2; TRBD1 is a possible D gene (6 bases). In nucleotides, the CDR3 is TGTGCCAGCAGCGTAGCACAGGGAGGGTATGGCTACACCTTC. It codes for CASSVAQGGYGYTF.